Below, 11 T cell receptor beta chains from the same sample are listed, as sequenced in a study of CD8+ T cells in alopecia areata. Investigators isolated RNA and reverse transcribed it into cDNA to act as the sequencing template. Sequenced by immunoSEQ multiplex PCR; TCRdb stores in-frame clones only, minus some. The table includes roughly 200,000 clones, around 63% detected once. The sequencing used CD4+ T cells sorted from blood, collected at week 0. Every receptor here comes from a human donor with alopecia areata.

The sample holds a few counts of this clone. V gene TRBV27 combines with J gene TRBJ2-7; 8 nucleotides line up with TRBD2. Trimming removed 11 bases from V and 2 bases from J; junction bases left unmatched: 8. This CDR3 has 13 residues. Germline lookup yields CDR1 MNHEY and CDR2 SMNVEV (reference sequence). The CDR3 nucleotides read TGTGCCGCCGGGAGGGGAAACCCCTACGAGCAGTACTTC. Amino acid sequence: CAAGRGNPYEQYF.

This clone was observed a single time. The J gene is TRBJ1-1, the V gene TRBV27, with 8 bases aligning to TRBD1. The germline V gene has CDR1 MNHEY and CDR2 SMNVEV (reference sequence). V gave up 6 bases and J gave up 6 bases; unmatched junction bases: 12. This CDR3 spans 15 amino acids. This CDR3 reads CASRDRGGVGAEAFF. The CDR3 DNA is TGTGCCAGCAGAGACAGGGGTGGGGTGGGTGCTGAAGCTTTCTTT.

This sequence joins TRBV19 and TRBJ1-5; 8 positions agree with TRBD1. Germline V gene data show CDR1 as LNHDA and CDR2 as SQIVND (reference sequence). V lost 8 bases and J lost 6; bases outside the gene matches: 15. The CDR3 loop spans 16 amino acids. In DNA, the CDR3 is TGTGCCAGTCCAAACTACAAGACAGGGGCGAGTCAGCCCCAGCATTTT. It translates to CASPNYKTGASQPQHF.

This clone was recorded a few times. The chain recombines TRBV29-1 with TRBJ2-7; 9 nucleotides align to TRBD2. The ends lost 0 bases at V and 3 bases at J; junction bases unmatched: 9. Germline V gene sequence: CDR1 SQVTM, CDR2 ANQGSEA. This CDR3 is 16 amino acids long. The CDR3: CSVEDNDSGGSYEQYF. CDR3 DNA: TGCAGCGTTGAAGATAATGACAGCGGGGGGAGCTACGAGCAGTACTTC.

Only a few counts were recorded for this clone. The chain employs TRBV19 and TRBJ1-2; D is perhaps TRBD1 (6 bases). V lost 7 bases, J lost 0 bases, and 9 bases lay in between. Germline CDR1 reads LNHDA; CDR2 reads SQIVND (reference sequence). There are 13 residues in the CDR3. The CDR3 sequence is CASKDSSNYGYTF. In DNA, the CDR3 is TGTGCCAGTAAGGACAGCTCTAACTATGGCTACACCTTC.

This clone was detected only a few times. The junction differs from germline at one of its ends, possibly a read error. The rearrangement uses TRBV4-3 and TRBJ2-1, with 8 nucleotides matching TRBD2. This CDR3 is 15 amino acids long. Looked up from germline, CDR1 is LGHNA and CDR2 is YSLEER. CDR3 DNA: TGCGCCAGCAGACAAGCGGGGGCGCGCCAAAATGAGCAGTTCTTC. As protein: CASRQAGARQNEQFF.

The chain is built from TRBV6-5 and TRBJ1-1; D is uncertain. Trimming took 6 bases from V and 11 from J, leaving 19 bases between them. This CDR3 region has 13 residues. Germline V gene lookup returns CDR1 MNHEY and CDR2 SVGAGI. CDR3 DNA: TGTGCCAGCAGCCGTCCGGGGAAGCCTACCGCTTTCTTT. Its protein is CASSRPGKPTAFF.

The chain carries TRBV30 and TRBJ2-1; TRBD1 aligns across 7 bases. The CDR3 contains 14 residues. After removal of 2 bases from V and 4 bases from J, the junction contained 5 bases not matched to a gene. The germline gives CDR1 GTSNPN, CDR2 SVGIG (reference sequence). The CDR3 region has the DNA TGTGCCTGGAGTATCACAGGGGAATACAATGAGCAGTTCTTC. The encoded protein is CAWSITGEYNEQFF. The variable domain in full, with the rest retrieved from reference TRBV30 and TRBJ2-1, is SQTIHQWPATLVQPVGSPLSLECTVEGTSNPNLYWYRQAAGRGLQLLFYSVGIGQISSEVPQNLSASRPQDRQFILSSKKLLLSDSGFYLCAWSITGEYNEQFFGPGTRLTVL.

The chain carries TRBV30 and TRBJ1-1; 9 bases line up with TRBD1. The germline CDR1 and CDR2 sequences are GTSNPN and SVGIG (reference sequence). V shed 2 bases, J shed 10 bases, and the junction held 11 bases outside the gene matches. This CDR3 contains 14 residues. The CDR3 DNA follows: TGTGCCTGGAGTCAGGGACAGGGAGGAAATGGAGCTTTCTTT. Translating it yields CAWSQGQGGNGAFF.

This clone has just a few counts. The chain is built from TRBV29-1 and TRBJ2-1; D is undetermined. CDR3 size: 12 residues. V lost 5 bases and J lost 6, with 11 bases in between. The germline V gene encodes CDR1 SQVTM and CDR2 ANQGSEA. CDR3 region: CSVSSPSNEQFF. In DNA, the CDR3 is TGCAGCGTTTCCAGCCCTTCCAATGAGCAGTTCTTC.

CDR3: CAWSVQGPNQPQHF. The CDR3 DNA reads TGTGCCTGGAGTGTACAGGGGCCGAATCAGCCCCAGCATTTT. J is TRBJ1-5 and V is TRBV30; TRBD1 matches 7 bases. Germline V CDR1 and CDR2: GTSNPN, SVGIG (reference sequence). J lost 4 bases, V lost 0 bases, and 3 bases had no gene match. The CDR3 is made up of 14 amino acids.